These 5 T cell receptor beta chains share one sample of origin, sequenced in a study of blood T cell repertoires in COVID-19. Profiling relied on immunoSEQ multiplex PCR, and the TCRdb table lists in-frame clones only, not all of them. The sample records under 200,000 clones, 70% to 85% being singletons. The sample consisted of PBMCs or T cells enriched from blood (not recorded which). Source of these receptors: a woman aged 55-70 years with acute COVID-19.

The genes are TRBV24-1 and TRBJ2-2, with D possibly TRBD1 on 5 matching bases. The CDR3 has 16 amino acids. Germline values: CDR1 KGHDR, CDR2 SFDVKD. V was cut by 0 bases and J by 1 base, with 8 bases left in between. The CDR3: CATSDLLRGNTGELFF. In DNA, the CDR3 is TGTGCCACCAGTGATTTGTTAAGGGGGAACACCGGGGAGCTGTTTTTT.

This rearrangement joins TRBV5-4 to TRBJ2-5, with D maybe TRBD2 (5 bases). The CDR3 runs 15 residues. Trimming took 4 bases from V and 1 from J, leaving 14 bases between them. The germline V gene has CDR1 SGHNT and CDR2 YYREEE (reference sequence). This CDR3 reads CASSPPRAGQETQYF. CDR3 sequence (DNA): TGTGCCAGCAGCCCCCCTCGGGCGGGCCAAGAGACCCAGTACTTC.

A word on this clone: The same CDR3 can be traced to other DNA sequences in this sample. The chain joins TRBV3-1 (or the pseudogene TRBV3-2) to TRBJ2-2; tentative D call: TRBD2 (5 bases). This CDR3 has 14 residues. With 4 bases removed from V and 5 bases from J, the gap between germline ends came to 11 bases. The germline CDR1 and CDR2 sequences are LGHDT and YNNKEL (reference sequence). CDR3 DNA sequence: TGTGCCAGCAGCCGCGAGGGCGATACCGGGGAGCTGTTTTTT. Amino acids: CASSREGDTGELFF.

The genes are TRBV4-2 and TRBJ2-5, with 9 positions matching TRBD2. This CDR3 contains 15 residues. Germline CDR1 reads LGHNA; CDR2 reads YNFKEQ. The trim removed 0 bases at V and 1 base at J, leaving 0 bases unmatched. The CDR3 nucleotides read TGTGCCAGCAGCCAAGAGCGGGGGGGCCAAGAGACCCAGTACTTC. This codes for CASSQERGGQETQYF.

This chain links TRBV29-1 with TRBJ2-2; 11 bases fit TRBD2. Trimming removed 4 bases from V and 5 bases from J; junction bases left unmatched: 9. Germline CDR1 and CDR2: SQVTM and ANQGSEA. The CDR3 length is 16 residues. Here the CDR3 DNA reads TGCAGCGTTGCCACCGGGACTAGCGGATATACCGGGGAGCTGTTTTTT. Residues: CSVATGTSGYTGELFF.